This T cell receptor beta chain originates from a study of T cell responses to AZD1222 COVID-19 vaccine. Using immunoSEQ multiplex PCR, the repertoire was profiled, and TCRdb retains in-frame clones only, with some absent. The table lists about 94,000 clones, approximately 90% of them singletons. Study-wide results and limits: Baseline seropositivity characterized only a handful of AZD1222 recipients.

Trimming pared 4 bases from V and 4 bases from J, leaving 13 bases between. The CDR3 length is 14 residues. Germline V gene lookup returns CDR1 SEHNR and CDR2 FQNEAQ (reference sequence). Details on this clone: Its antigen is undetermined.

The J gene is TRBJ1-2, the V gene TRBV7-9; no clear D. Sample: peripheral blood, taken 28 days after the second AZD1222 dose. The source of this sequence is an adult who received the AZD1222 COVID-19 vaccine. The CDR3 DNA is TGTGCCAGCAGCTCCCAACCGGGATCCTATGGCTACACCTTC. Translation: CASSSQPGSYGYTF.